The 4 T cell receptor beta chains below all came from one sample that was sequenced in a study of control samples from healthy donors and cancer patients. Profiling relied on immunoSEQ multiplex PCR, and the TCRdb table lists in-frame clones only, not all of them. The data show about 49,000 clones, about 86% seen once. What was sequenced was PBMCs. Receptors were obtained from a woman aged 50 to 65 with lung cancer.

The V call is TRBV11-3, the J call TRBJ2-7; no definite D call. V lost 0 bases and J 2 bases, leaving 5 bases between the germline ends. The CDR3 is 13 residues long. Germline loops: CDR1 SGHNT, CDR2 YENEEA. CDR3 bases: TGTGCCAGCAGCTTAGACCAAGCCTACGAGCAGTACTTC. Translating gives CASSLDQAYEQYF.

This clone came up a few times. The J gene is TRBJ1-1, the V gene TRBV3-1 (or the pseudogene TRBV3-2), with 11 bases aligning to TRBD1. The CDR3 covers 15 residues. J was trimmed by 6 bases and V by 3 bases; bases with no gene match: 6. Looked up from germline, CDR1 is LGHDT and CDR2 is YNNKEL (reference sequence). The CDR3 coding sequence is TGTGCCAGCAGCCAGTTGGACAGGGGGCTACCTGAAGCTTTCTTT. This sequence encodes CASSQLDRGLPEAFF.

V is TRBV5-1 and J is TRBJ2-5, with 8 bases aligning to TRBD2. CDR1 is SGHRS, CDR2 YFSETQ, per germline. Germline trimming cut 5 bases from V and 4 bases from J; bases unmatched to any gene: 4. This CDR3 spans 13 amino acids. This CDR3 is CASRPGGSETQYF. CDR3 coding DNA: TGCGCCAGCAGACCGGGGGGGTCAGAGACCCAGTACTTC.

V is TRBV6-6 and J is TRBJ1-2, with 8 bases that match TRBD1. V was clipped by 8 bases and J by 13 bases; unmatched bases: 12. The germline V gene encodes CDR1 MNHNY and CDR2 SVGAGI (reference sequence). CDR3 length: 12 residues. CDR3 in DNA: TGTGCCAGCGGAATAGGACAGGGCCACAGCACCTTC. Protein sequence: CASGIGQGHSTF.